The 19 T cell receptor beta chains below all came from one sample that was sequenced in a study of PD-1 blockade in classical Hodgkin lymphoma. Every patient experienced relapse after autologous stem cell transplantation, and brentuximab vedotin exposure varied. Sequencing used immunoSEQ multiplex PCR; TCRdb keeps in-frame clones, though not all of them. This table holds around 66,000 clones, about 70% found once. The source material was peripheral blood mononuclear cells (PBMCs), sampled before the second cycle of nivolumab. The receptors stem from a human donor with classical Hodgkin lymphoma.

The chain recombines TRBV27 with TRBJ1-4; D might be TRBD1 (5 bases). Per germline, CDR1 MNHEY and CDR2 SMNVEV (reference sequence). This CDR3 spans 16 amino acids. V dropped 0 bases and J dropped 4 bases, with 12 bases sitting between them. CDR3 DNA sequence: TGTGCCAGCAGTTTATCGGGGTGGCAGGGTAATGAAAAACTGTTTTTT. Its protein is CASSLSGWQGNEKLFF.

In DNA, the CDR3 is TGTGCCAGTAGTATAACAGGGGGCTTCAACTATGGCTACACCTTC. This sequence encodes CASSITGGFNYGYTF. The J gene is TRBJ1-2, the V gene TRBV19; 9 bases match TRBD1. J lost 2 bases, V lost 2 bases, and 3 bases had no gene match. Germline CDR1 LNHDA, CDR2 SQIVND (reference sequence). This CDR3 is built from 15 residues.

V and J are TRBV28 and TRBJ2-3, with D unclear. Germline V gives CDR1 MDHEN, CDR2 SYDVKM. The CDR3 has 12 amino acids. V was trimmed by 6 bases and J by 0 bases, leaving 4 bases between them. CDR3 protein: CASSGSTDTQYF. The CDR3 coding sequence is TGTGCCAGCAGCGGAAGCACAGATACGCAGTATTTT.

This clone was recorded many times. The chain is built from TRBV5-1 and TRBJ1-3; the D is unclear. Germline V gene data show CDR1 as SGHRS and CDR2 as YFSETQ. This CDR3 spans 14 amino acids. Deletions cut 0 bases from V and 0 bases from J, with 4 bases between. CDR3 loop: CASSLGNSGNTIYF. In DNA, the CDR3 is TGCGCCAGCAGCTTGGGGAACTCTGGAAACACCATATATTTT.

This chain uses TRBV2 with TRBJ2-7; 8 bases fit TRBD1. Per germline, CDR1 SNHLY and CDR2 FYNNEI. The CDR3 has 13 amino acids. V lost 4 bases, J lost 6 bases, and 5 bases stayed unmatched. The CDR3: CASSGQGWGEQYF. CDR3 nucleotide sequence: TGTGCCAGCAGTGGACAGGGGTGGGGCGAGCAGTACTTC.

The CDR3 spells CASSVDGQDIDTQYF. CDR3 nucleotides: TGTGCCAGCAGCGTAGATGGGCAGGACATAGATACGCAGTATTTT. The V and J genes are TRBV9 and TRBJ2-3; a weak D match, TRBD1 (5 bases). The V gene lost 0 bases and the J gene lost 5 bases, with 13 bases spanning the gap. Germline loops: CDR1 SGDLS, CDR2 YYNGEE. The CDR3 covers 15 residues.

The rearrangement uses TRBV5-4 and TRBJ2-7; tentatively, D is TRBD1 (5 bases). In germline, CDR1 is SGHNT, CDR2 YYREEE (reference sequence). This CDR3 spans 15 amino acids. Trimming left V 5 bases short and J 6 bases short, with 21 bases between. The CDR3 DNA reads as TGTGCCAGCAGAGATACAGGCTCCCCCTTCGGCGAGCAGTACTTC. Translating gives CASRDTGSPFGEQYF.

This clone was seen repeatedly, ten times or more. V gene TRBV19 combines with J gene TRBJ1-5; 7 bases align to TRBD1. The CDR3 totals 16 residues. V was pared by 7 bases and J by 0 bases, with 9 bases of the junction left unmatched. Germline loops: CDR1 LNHDA, CDR2 SQIVND (reference sequence). The CDR3 loop is CASMGQGGFSNQPQHF. The DNA of the CDR3 is TGTGCCAGTATGGGGCAGGGGGGATTTAGCAATCAGCCCCAGCATTTT.

The chain couples TRBV2 to TRBJ2-5, with D perhaps TRBD1 (5 bases). Near its end, the DNA agrees better with TRBJ2-7, so the J call may be wrong. The length of the CDR3 is 12 residues. Germline values: CDR1 SNHLY, CDR2 FYNNEI. CDR3 sequence (DNA): TGTGCCAGCCTCCAGGGATATTACGAGCAGTACTTC. Amino acid sequence: CASLQGYYEQYF.

This chain links TRBV14 with TRBJ2-1, with 10 bases that match TRBD2. CDR3 size: 19 residues. From germline, CDR1 is SGHDN and CDR2 FVKESK. J was trimmed by 4 bases and V by 4 bases; bases with no gene match: 16. The CDR3 DNA is TGTGCCAGCAGCCGTTCGACTCCTAGCGGGAGTTTTAGGTACAATGAGCAGTTCTTC. Translated: CASSRSTPSGSFRYNEQFF.

V is TRBV18 and J is TRBJ2-2; D uncertain. CDR1 KGHSH and CDR2 LQKENI come from the germline V gene. The CDR3 extends over 13 amino acids. V dropped 2 bases and J dropped 7 bases, with 8 bases sitting between them. The CDR3 coding sequence is TGTGCCAGCTCACCAACGACAAACGGGGAGCTGTTTTTT. Residues: CASSPTTNGELFF.

This clone was detected once. The chain uses TRBV10-1 and TRBJ2-5; 11 bases map to TRBD2. Germline-derived CDR1 and CDR2 are WNHNN and SYGVQD (reference sequence). Trimming took 5 bases from V and 4 from J; bases not matched to a gene: 3. The CDR3 spans 14 residues. CDR3 in amino acids: CASSSGLAGETQYF. In nucleotides, the CDR3 is TGCGCCAGCAGTTCCGGACTAGCGGGAGAGACCCAGTACTTC.

In this sample, this clone turned up a few times. This chain joins TRBV5-1 and TRBJ2-3; a weak D match, TRBD2 (5 bases). V lost 3 bases, J lost 1 base, and 12 bases lay in between. Germline assignment: CDR1 SGHRS and CDR2 YFSETQ. This CDR3 is built from 15 residues. CDR3 nucleotide sequence: TGCGCCAGCAGCTCCCTCCCCGGGGGCACAGATACGCAGTATTTT. It translates to CASSSLPGGTDTQYF.

This rearrangement joins TRBV7-3 to TRBJ2-2; TRBD1 aligns across 7 bases. Germline lookup yields CDR1 SGHTA and CDR2 FQGTGA. This CDR3 comprises 15 residues. The V gene end was trimmed by 1 base and the J gene end by 1 base; junction bases not matched to a gene: 0. CDR3 loop: CASSLRQGNTGELFF. The CDR3 DNA is TGTGCCAGCAGCTTAAGACAGGGGAACACCGGGGAGCTGTTTTTT.

The chain joins TRBV18 to TRBJ1-1; D gene uncertain. V was cut by 5 bases and J by 8 bases, with 15 bases left in between. CDR1 is KGHSH and CDR2 is LQKENI in the germline V gene. The CDR3 is made up of 13 amino acids. The CDR3 loop reads CASSSSNRQEAFF. The CDR3 region has the DNA TGTGCCAGCTCATCATCGAATCGACAAGAAGCTTTCTTT.

The chain is built from TRBV7-9 and TRBJ2-1; the match to TRBD1 covers 10 bases. The CDR3 is 16 amino acids. CDR1 and CDR2 from the germline V gene are SEHNR and FQNEAQ (reference sequence). V lost 7 bases and J lost 4; bases outside the gene matches: 10. The CDR3 loop reads CASTLYRDRGYNEQFF. As DNA, the CDR3 is TGTGCCAGCACCCTCTACCGGGACAGGGGTTACAATGAGCAGTTCTTC.

The chain has TRBV2 and TRBJ1-1; tentatively, D is TRBD1 (5 bases). Trimming removed 6 bases at V and 2 bases at J, with 13 bases between. Germline V CDR1 and CDR2: SNHLY, FYNNEI. CDR3 length: 14 amino acids. Here the CDR3 reads CASRVGTVNTEAFF. DNA of the CDR3: TGTGCCAGCAGGGTCGGGACGGTAAACACTGAAGCTTTCTTT.

This clone was counted between two and nine times. The chain carries TRBV2 and TRBJ1-1; TRBD1 matches 9 bases. Germline CDR1 reads SNHLY; CDR2 reads FYNNEI. There are 15 residues in the CDR3. The V segment lost 5 bases and the J segment 3 bases; nucleotides outside the gene matches: 7. CDR3 residues: CASSYRGQGYTEAFF. The CDR3 nucleotides are TGTGCCAGCAGTTACAGGGGGCAGGGGTACACTGAAGCTTTCTTT.

The chain couples TRBV11-3 to TRBJ2-5; 11 bases are a match to TRBD2. The CDR3 is 16 amino acids. Per germline, CDR1 SGHNT and CDR2 YENEEA. V dropped 3 bases and J dropped 2; count of bases not matched to a gene: 5. The CDR3 here is CASSFYTSGGQETQYF. For the CDR3, the DNA is TGTGCCAGCAGCTTCTACACTAGCGGGGGTCAAGAGACCCAGTACTTC.